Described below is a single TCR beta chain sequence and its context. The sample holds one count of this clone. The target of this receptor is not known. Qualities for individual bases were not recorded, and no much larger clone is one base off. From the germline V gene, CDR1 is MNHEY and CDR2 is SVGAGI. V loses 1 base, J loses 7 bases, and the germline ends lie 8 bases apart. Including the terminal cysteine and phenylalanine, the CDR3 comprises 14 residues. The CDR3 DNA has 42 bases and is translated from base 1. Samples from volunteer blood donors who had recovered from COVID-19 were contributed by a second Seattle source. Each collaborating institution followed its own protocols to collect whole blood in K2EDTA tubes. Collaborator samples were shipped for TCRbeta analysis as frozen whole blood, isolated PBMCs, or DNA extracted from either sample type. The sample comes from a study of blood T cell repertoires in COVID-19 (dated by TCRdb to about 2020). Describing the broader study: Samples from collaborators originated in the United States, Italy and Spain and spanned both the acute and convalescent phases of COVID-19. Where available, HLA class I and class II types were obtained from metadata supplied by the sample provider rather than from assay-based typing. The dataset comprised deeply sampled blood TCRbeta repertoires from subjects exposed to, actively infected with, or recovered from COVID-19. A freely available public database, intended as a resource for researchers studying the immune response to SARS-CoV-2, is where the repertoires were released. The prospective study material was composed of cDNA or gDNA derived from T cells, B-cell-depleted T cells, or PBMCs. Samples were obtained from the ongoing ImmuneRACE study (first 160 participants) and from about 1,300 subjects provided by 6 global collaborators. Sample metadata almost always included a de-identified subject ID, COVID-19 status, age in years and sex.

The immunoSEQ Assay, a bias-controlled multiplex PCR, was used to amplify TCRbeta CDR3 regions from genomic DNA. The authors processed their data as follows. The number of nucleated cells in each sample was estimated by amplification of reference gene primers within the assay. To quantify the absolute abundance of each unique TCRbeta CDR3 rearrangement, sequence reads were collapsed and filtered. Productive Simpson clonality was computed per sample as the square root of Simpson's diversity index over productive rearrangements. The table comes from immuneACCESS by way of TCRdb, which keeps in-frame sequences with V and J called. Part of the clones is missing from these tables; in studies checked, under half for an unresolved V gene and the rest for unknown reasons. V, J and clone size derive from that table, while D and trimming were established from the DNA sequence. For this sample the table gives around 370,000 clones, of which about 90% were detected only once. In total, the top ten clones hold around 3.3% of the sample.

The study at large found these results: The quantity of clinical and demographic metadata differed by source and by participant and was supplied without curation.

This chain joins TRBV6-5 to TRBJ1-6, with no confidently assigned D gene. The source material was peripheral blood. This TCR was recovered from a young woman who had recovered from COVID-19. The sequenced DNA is TGTGCCAGCAGTTACTGGGCTGGCAATTCACCCCTCCACTTT. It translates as CASSYWAGNSPLHF.